This TCR beta chain originates from a study of early T cells in non-severe SARS-CoV-2 infection (dated by TCRdb to 2020 to 2023). Describing the broader study: Bulk RNA from unsorted whole blood was used for TCR sequencing, so alpha and beta chains could not be paired. What the study reported, not specific to this receptor: VDJdb matching was skewed toward anti-spike CD8 responses and likely underestimated virus-specific expansions, missing private and CD4 specificities.

The sample holds a few counts of this clonotype. Its target antigen remains unknown. The sample holds no much larger clone one base away, and base qualities are not on file. Taken from cysteine to phenylalanine, the CDR3 has 15 residues. Only CDR3 DNA is held: 45 bases, read in frame from base 1. CDR1 and CDR2 are read off the germline V gene as SGHTA and FQGNSA. The junction carries 8 bases between V and J, which are trimmed by 0 bases and 1 base respectively. Library creation used 5' RACE. These reads were obtained on a NextSeq 500. In the TCR library protocol, unique molecular identifiers were attached to individual cDNA molecules to correct for PCR bias and sequencing error. Both TCR alpha and beta chains were sequenced, and tight co-correlation was observed between alpha and beta sequence abundances in each sample. The study's processing was this. Decombinator V4 was used to perform V gene, J gene and CDR3 annotation of TCR sequences. Expanded TCRs were defined as changing significantly between any two time points under a Poisson model with p below 0.0001. Abundances of TCRs were expressed as counts per million after normalisation to the total number of TCRs sequenced in each sample. MAIT TCRs were defined by TRAV1-2 paired with TRAJ12, TRAJ20 or TRAJ33, and iNKT TCRs by TRAV10 paired with TRAJ18. VDJdb, accessed 1 November 2021, was searched for CMV, EBV and SARS-CoV-2 annotated TCRs, with TCRs annotated for multiple antigens excluded. The public reads were reprocessed in TCRdb via fastp at Q25 and MiXCR, keeping in-frame beta chains. Each entry merges the rows of one CDR3 protein and shows their most common DNA and genes. TCRdb, not the authors, supplied the V and J calls. Present in this sample are tens of thousands of distinct CDR3 sequences, more than 10% of which were seen just once. The top ten constitute around 16% of the sample.

A case-control design nested within a healthcare worker cohort in London, UK, was used, with weekly nasopharyngeal swab PCR tests and blood sampling performed. Healthcare workers were enrolled in the week of the UK lockdown, from 23 to 31 March 2020, and were followed every week for up to roughly 16 weeks. This TCR was recovered from an adult who was a healthcare worker with PCR-confirmed SARS-CoV-2 infection or an uninfected control (not recorded which). The donor label of this sample is uncertain. The specimen was whole blood, collected at baseline. This chain is built from TRBV7-2 and TRBJ2-3; TRBD2 is a possible D gene, resting on 7 matching bases. CDR3 reads: CASSLAGGRTDTQYF. DNA sequence: TGTGCCAGCAGCTTAGCGGGGGGGCGCACAGATACGCAGTATTTT.